The present entry profiles one TCR beta chain with its context. Method: immunoSEQ multiplex PCR; TCRdb's copy keeps in-frame clones and lacks some. The sample consists of 2 million to 2.5 million clones, approximately 96% of them appearing once. Splitting of CD4+ cells produced CD45RA+ naive and CD45RA-negative memory subsets. J lost 6 bases, V lost 5 bases, and 12 bases had no gene match. This CDR3 is built from 15 residues. The germline V gene has CDR1 MNHNS and CDR2 SASEGT. The data derive from a study of shared clonotypes between healthy human individuals. Study overall: Every donor yielded three CD4 naive, three CD4 memory, two CD8 naive and one CD8 memory plate.

The sample consisted of naive CD4+ T cells sorted from blood. Indicated subset: CD45RA+ positively selected. This clonotype was sampled from a young man in good health. This sequence joins TRBV6-1 and TRBJ2-5; TRBD1 aligns across 7 bases. CDR3 region: CASSTLQGFEQTQYF. The CDR3 nucleotides are TGTGCCAGCAGTACACTACAGGGGTTCGAGCAGACCCAGTACTTC.